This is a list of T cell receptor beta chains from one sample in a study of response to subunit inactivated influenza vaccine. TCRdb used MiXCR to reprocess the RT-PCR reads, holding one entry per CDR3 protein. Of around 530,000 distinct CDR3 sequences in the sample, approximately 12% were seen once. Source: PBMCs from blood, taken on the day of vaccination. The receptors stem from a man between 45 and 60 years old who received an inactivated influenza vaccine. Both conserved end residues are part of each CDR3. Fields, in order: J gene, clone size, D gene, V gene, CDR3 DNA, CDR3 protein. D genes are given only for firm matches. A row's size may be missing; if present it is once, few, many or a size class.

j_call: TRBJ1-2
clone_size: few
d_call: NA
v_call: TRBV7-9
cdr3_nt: TGTGCCAGCAGCTCGGTGGGGGATAGCCCAGCGGACTATGGCTACACCTTC
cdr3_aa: CASSSVGDSPADYGYTF

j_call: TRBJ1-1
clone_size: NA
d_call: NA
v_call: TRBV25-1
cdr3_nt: TGTGCCAGCAGTGAAACAGGGATACGGAACACTGAAGCTTTCTTT
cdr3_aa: CASSETGIRNTEAFF

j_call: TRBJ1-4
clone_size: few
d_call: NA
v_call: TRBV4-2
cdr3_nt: TGTGCCAGCAGCCGACGTGTCGGATCTAATGAAAAACTGTTTTTT
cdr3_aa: CASSRRVGSNEKLFF

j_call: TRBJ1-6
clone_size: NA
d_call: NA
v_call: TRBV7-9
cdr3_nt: TGTGCCAGCAGCCCGGGCCGGGGCCATATAATTTCACCCCTCCACTTT
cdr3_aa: CASSPGRGHIISPLHF

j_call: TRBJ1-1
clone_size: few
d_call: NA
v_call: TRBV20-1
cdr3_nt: TGCAGTGCTAGAACAGACCTGAACACTGAAGCTTTCTTT
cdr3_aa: CSARTDLNTEAFF

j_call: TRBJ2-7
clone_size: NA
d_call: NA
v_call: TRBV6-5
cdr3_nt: TGTGCCAGCAGTTACTCAAAGGGGCCCCTATCCTACGAGCAGTACTTC
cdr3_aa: CASSYSKGPLSYEQYF

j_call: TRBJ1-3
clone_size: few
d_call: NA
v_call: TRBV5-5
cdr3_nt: TGTGCCAGCAGCTTTGGGGGGGGAAACACCATATATTTT
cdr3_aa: CASSFGGGNTIYF

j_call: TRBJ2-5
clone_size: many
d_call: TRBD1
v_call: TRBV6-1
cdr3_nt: TGTGCCAGCAGGGGGACAGGGGGCGGAGAGACCCAGTACTTC
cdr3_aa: CASRGTGGGETQYF

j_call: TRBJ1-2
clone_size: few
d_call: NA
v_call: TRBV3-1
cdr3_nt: TGTGCCAGCAGCCAAGGAACGCACCTCTATGGCTACACCTTC
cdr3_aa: CASSQGTHLYGYTF

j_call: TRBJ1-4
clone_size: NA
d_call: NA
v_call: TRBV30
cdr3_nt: TGTGCCTGGAGCGATCGGGTTCGGGCAACCGTGAGGACAACTAATGAAAAACTGTTTTTT
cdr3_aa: CAWSDRVRATVRTTNEKLFF

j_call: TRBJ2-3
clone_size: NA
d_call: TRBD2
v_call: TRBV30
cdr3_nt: TGTGCCTGGGGCGTTAGCGGGGTTTTTCCCCCGGATACGCAGTATTTT
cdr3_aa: CAWGVSGVFPPDTQYF

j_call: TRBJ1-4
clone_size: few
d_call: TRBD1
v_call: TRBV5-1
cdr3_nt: TGCGCCAGCAGCTCCGGGACAGGCCGGGAAAAACTGTTTTTT
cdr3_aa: CASSSGTGREKLFF

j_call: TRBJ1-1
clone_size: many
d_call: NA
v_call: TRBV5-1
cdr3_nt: TGCGCCAGCAGCTTGGACCCTACGGGCACTGAAGCTTTCTTT
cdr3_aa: CASSLDPTGTEAFF

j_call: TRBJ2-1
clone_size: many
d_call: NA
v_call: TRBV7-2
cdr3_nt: TGTGCCAGCAGCACGGGACTCCCAGGCGGGAATGAGCAGTTCTTC
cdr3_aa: CASSTGLPGGNEQFF

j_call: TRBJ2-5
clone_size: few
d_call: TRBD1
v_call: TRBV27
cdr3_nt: TGTGCCAGCAGTTTATCGACAGGGTTCGTGCAGACCCAGTACTTC
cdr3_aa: CASSLSTGFVQTQYF

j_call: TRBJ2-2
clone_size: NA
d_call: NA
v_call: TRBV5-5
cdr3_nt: TGTGCCAGCAGCTTGTCACTGTACCGGAACACCGGGGAGCTGTTTTTT
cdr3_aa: CASSLSLYRNTGELFF

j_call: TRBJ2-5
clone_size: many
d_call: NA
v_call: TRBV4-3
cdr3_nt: TGCGCCAGCAGCCCCAACTGGGGGGAGACCCAGTACTTC
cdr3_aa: CASSPNWGETQYF

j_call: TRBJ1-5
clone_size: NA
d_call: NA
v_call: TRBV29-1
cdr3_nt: TGCAGCGCCGGGGCTGATGGGCAGCCCCAGCATTTT
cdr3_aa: CSAGADGQPQHF

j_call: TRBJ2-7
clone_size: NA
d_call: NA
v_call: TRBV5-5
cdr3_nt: TGTGCCAGCAGCTTGGCCACTCTCTCCTACGAGCAGTACTTC
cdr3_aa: CASSLATLSYEQYF

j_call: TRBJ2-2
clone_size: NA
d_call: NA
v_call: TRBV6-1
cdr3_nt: TGTGCCAGCAGCGAGGACCGAATCACCGGGGAGCTGTTTTTT
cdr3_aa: CASSEDRITGELFF

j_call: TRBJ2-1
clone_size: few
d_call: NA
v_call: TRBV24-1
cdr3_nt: TGTGCCACCAGTGATACGGGGCGGGGGCGGTACAATGAGCAGTTCTTC
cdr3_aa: CATSDTGRGRYNEQFF

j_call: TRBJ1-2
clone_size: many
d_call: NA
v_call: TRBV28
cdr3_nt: TGTGCCAGCAGCAATAGGGCAGAACTCTATGGCTACACCTTC
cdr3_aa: CASSNRAELYGYTF

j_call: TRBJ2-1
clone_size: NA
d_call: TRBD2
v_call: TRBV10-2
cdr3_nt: TGCGCCAGCAGTGCCCTACGGGGGGGGAGCTCCTACAATGAGCAGTTCTTC
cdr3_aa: CASSALRGGSSYNEQFF

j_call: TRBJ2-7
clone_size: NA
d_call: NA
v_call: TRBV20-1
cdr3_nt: TGCAGTGCTAGGGGGACCGGGATTCTCTCCTACGAGCAGTACTTC
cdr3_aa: CSARGTGILSYEQYF

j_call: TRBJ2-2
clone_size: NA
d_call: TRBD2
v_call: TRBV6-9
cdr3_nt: TGTGCCAGCAGTTATCAGGATAGCGGGGCCACCGGGGAGCTGTTTTTT
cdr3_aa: CASSYQDSGATGELFF

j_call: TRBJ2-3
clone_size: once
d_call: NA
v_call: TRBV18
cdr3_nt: TGTGCCAGCTCACCAATGGCTTCTACAGATACGCAGTATTTT
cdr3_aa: CASSPMASTDTQYF

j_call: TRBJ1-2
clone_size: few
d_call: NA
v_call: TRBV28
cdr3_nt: TGTGCCAGCAGTTCTGGTAGGGATCTCTCCTATGGCTACACCTTC
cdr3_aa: CASSSGRDLSYGYTF

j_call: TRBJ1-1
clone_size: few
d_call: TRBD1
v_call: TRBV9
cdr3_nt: TGTGCCAGCAGCGGACAGGGGCAGGGCGCTGCTAGTGGGTTTGAAGCTTTCTTT
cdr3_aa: CASSGQGQGAASGFEAFF

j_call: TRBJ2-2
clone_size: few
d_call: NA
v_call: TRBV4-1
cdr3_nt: TGCGCCAGCAGCCAAGGTTTCGGGGGCGTGTCGGCCGGGGAGCTGTTTTTT
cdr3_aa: CASSQGFGGVSAGELFF

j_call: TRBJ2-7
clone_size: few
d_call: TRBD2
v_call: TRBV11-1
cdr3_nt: TGTGCCAGCAGAGGAGGAGCGGGGGTGACCTACGAGCAGTACTTC
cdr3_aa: CASRGGAGVTYEQYF

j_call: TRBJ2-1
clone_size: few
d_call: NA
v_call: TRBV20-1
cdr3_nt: TGCAGTGCTAGAAACCATCCCGAGCAGTTCTTC
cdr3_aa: CSARNHPEQFF

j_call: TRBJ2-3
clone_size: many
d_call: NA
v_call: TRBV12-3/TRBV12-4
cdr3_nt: TGTGCCAGCAGTTTAGCTGGGACCCTCAGCACAGATACGCAGTATTTT
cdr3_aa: CASSLAGTLSTDTQYF

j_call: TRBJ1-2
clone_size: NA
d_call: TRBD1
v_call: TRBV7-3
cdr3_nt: TGTGCCAGCAGCCCTGGACAGGGTCGGGATGGCTACACCTTC
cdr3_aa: CASSPGQGRDGYTF

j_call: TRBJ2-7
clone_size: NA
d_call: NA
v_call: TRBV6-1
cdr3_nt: TGTGCCAGCAGAACGGACAGTGTTGGCTACGAGCAGTACTTC
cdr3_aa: CASRTDSVGYEQYF

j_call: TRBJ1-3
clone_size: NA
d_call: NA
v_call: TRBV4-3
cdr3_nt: TGCGCCAGCAGCCAAGGAGTAGGGAAAGGAAACACCATATATTTT
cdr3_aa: CASSQGVGKGNTIYF

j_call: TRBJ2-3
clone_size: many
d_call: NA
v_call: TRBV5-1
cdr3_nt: TGCGCCAGCAGCGTGACAGATACAGAGGATACGCAGTATTTT
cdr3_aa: CASSVTDTEDTQYF